The rows below give T cell receptor beta chains drawn from one sample of a study of spatial heterogeneity in lung cancer. MiXCR, applied by TCRdb to the 5' RACE reads, yields one record per CDR3 protein. The sample includes around 18,000 distinct CDR3 sequences, over 8.5% of them seen just once. This specimen consisted of PBMCs, obtained at follow-up. These receptor sequences come from a male donor with early-stage non-small cell lung cancer. Each CDR3 is given with its conserved first and last residue. A D gene is named only where the DNA matches it firmly.

TRBV6-5 TRBD1 CASRWDRTSYGYTF
TRBV6-1 NA CASSEARTEGNTIYF
TRBV28 NA CASRTDRGKRGDQETQYF
TRBV7-2 NA CASSFTRGINSPLHF
TRBV6-6 TRBD2 CASSFNPLAREGVHEQYF
TRBV4-1 TRBD1 CASSQVAISGGDSYEQYF
TRBV3-1 NA CASSQAPGSLYEQYF
TRBV2 NA CASSLRTDTQYF
TRBV20-1 TRBD1 CSALRDRSYEQYF
TRBV7-2 NA CASSLSGPYNEQFF
TRBV30 TRBD2 CAWSATSGRIYTQYF
TRBV6-2/TRBV6-3 TRBD2 CASSRGLAGGSYEQYF
TRBV28 NA CASSFLPRMGETQYF
TRBV12-3/TRBV12-4 TRBD2 CASSWSSGTDYEQYF
TRBV7-9 TRBD1 CASSLFPQGRGTEAFF
TRBV12-3/TRBV12-4 NA CASSDSGNEQYF
TRBV6-6 NA CASSYSAEVQETQYF
TRBV6-6 NA CASSQPEAFF
TRBV7-9 TRBD2 CASSLGGLAGGQGADTQYF
TRBV7-2 TRBD2 CASSFVGVDPASGRQETQYF
TRBV4-3 TRBD2 CASSQAIGEGNIQYF
TRBV24-1 NA CATSDGDPQHYGYTF
TRBV20-1 NA CSARDPNTQYF
TRBV19 TRBD1 CASKPSQTGSYEQYF
TRBV11-3 NA CASSLNRATEAFF
TRBV15 NA CATSRDLQGPNSPLHF
TRBV4-2 TRBD2 CASSQDTSGSYEQYF
TRBV2 NA CASSGKGSGANVLTF
TRBV23-1 NA CAPTGDEQFF
TRBV4-2 TRBD2 CASSQVPGAGGPETQYF
TRBV6-2/TRBV6-3 NA CASRGNRDSVLTGELFF
TRBV5-1 TRBD1 CASSTTGGEDSPLHF
TRBV7-2 TRBD2 CASSLAGGGNEQFF
TRBV20-1 NA CSARDEKGVGETQYF
TRBV7-8 NA CASSPGWNSYNEQFF
TRBV5-1 TRBD1 CASSDRGGHEQYF
TRBV5-1 NA CASSFWTENTEAFF
TRBV20-1 NA CSARKQYNEQFF
TRBV6-2/TRBV6-3 NA CASSMRGNIQYF
TRBV7-8 NA CASSYRSRGRTDTQYF
TRBV7-9 NA CASSYTGSTDTQYF
TRBV7-6 NA CASSGETQYF
TRBV10-2 TRBD1 CASSESTGGTETFF
TRBV20-1 TRBD2 CSAREGLSSYNEQFF
TRBV7-2 TRBD2 CASTRSGERKQFF